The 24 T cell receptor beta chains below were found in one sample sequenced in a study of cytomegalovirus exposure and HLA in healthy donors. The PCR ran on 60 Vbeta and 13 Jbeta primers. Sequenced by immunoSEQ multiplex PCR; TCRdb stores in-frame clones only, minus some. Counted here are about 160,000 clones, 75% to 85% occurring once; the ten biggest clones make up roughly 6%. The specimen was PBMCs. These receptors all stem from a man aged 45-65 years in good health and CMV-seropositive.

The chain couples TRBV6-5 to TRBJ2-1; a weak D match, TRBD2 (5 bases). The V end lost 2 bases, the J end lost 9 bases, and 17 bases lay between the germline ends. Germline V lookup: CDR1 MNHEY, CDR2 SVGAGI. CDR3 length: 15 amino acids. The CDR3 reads CASSYMAGIHSEQFF. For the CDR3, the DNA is TGTGCCAGCAGTTACATGGCCGGGATCCATAGTGAGCAGTTCTTC.

This chain's CDR3 is CASSLGGTGGGELFF. The CDR3 bases are TGTGCCAGCAGCTTAGGAGGGACAGGAGGCGGGGAGCTGTTTTTT. This sequence joins TRBV11-3 and TRBJ2-2, with 8 bases aligning to TRBD1. Per germline, CDR1 SGHNT and CDR2 YENEEA. This CDR3 contains 15 residues. V shed 1 base and J 7 bases; nucleotides not matched to a gene: 5.

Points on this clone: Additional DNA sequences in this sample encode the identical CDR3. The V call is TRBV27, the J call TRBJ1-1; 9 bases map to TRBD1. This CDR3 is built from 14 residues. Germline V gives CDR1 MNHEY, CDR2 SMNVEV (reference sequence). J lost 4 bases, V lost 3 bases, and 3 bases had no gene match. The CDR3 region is CASSFRDRATEAFF. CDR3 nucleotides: TGTGCCAGCAGTTTTCGGGACAGGGCCACTGAAGCTTTCTTT.

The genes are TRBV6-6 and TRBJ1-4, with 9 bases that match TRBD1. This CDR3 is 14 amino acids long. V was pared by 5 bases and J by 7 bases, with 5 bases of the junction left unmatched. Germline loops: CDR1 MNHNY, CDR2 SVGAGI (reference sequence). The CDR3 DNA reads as TGTGCCAGCAGTGCAGGGACAGGGTTTGAAAAACTGTTTTTT. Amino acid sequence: CASSAGTGFEKLFF.

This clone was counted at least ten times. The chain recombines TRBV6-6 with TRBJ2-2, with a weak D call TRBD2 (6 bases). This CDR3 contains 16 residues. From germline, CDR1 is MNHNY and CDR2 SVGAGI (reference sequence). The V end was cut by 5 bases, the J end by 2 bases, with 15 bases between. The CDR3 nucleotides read TGTGCCAGCAGTCCTCAGGGAGGTATAAACACCGGGGAGCTGTTTTTT. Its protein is CASSPQGGINTGELFF.

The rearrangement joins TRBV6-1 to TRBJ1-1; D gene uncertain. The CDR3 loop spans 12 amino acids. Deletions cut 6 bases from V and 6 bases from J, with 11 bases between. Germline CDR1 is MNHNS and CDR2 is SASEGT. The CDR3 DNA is TGTGCCAGCAGCTACACCGGAGCTGAAGCTTTCTTT. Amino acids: CASSYTGAEAFF.

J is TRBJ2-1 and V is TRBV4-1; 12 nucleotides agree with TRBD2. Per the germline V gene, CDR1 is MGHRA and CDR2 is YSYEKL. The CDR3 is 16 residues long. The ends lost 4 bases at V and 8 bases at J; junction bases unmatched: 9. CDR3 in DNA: TGCGCCAGCAGCCGACCGCTAGCGGGAGGGCCCTATGAGCAGTTCTTC. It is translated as CASSRPLAGGPYEQFF.

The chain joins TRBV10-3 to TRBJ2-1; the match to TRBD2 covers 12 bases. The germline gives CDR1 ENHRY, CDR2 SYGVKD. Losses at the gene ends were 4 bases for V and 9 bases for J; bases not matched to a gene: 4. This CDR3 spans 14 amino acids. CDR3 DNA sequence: TGTGCCATCAGTGGACTAGCGGGAGTATCTGAGCAGTTCTTC. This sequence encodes CAISGLAGVSEQFF.

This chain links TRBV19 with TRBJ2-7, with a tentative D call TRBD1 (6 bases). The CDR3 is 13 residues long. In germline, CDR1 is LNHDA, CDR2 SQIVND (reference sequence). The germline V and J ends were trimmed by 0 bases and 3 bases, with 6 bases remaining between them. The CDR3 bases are TGTGCCAGTAGTATAGACAGGGGCTACGAGCAGTACTTC. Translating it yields CASSIDRGYEQYF. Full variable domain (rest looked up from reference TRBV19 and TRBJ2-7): DGGITQSPKYLFRKEGQNVTLSCEQNLNHDAMYWYRQDPGQGLRLIYYSQIVNDFQKGDIAEGYSVSREKKESFPLTVTSAQKNPTAFYLCASSIDRGYEQYFGPGTRLTVT.

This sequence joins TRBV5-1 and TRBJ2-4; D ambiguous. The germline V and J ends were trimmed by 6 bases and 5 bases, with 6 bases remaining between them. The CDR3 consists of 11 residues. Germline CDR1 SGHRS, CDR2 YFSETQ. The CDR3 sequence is CASTRENIQYF. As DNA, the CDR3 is TGCGCCAGCACTCGGGAAAACATTCAGTACTTC.

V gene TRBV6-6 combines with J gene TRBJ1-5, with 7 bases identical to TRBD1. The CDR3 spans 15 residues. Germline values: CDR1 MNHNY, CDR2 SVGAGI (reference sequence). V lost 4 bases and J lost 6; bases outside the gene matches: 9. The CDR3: CASSSVTGVSQPQHF. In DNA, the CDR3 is TGTGCCAGCAGTTCCGTCACAGGGGTGTCTCAGCCCCAGCATTTT.

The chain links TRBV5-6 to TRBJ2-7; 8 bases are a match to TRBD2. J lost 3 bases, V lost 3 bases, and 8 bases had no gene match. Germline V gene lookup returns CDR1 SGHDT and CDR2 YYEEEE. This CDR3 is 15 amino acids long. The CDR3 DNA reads TGTGCCAGCAGCTCGACGGCGGGACTAGGCTACGAGCAGTACTTC. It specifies CASSSTAGLGYEQYF.

This chain's CDR3 is CASSEFFPVRNGYTF. The CDR3, as DNA: TGCGCCAGCAGTGAGTTCTTCCCTGTCAGGAACGGCTACACCTTC. The chain uses TRBV10-2 and TRBJ1-2; D uncertain. CDR3 length: 15 amino acids. Germline V gives CDR1 WSHSY, CDR2 SAAADI. V was shortened by 1 base and J by 8 bases, with 17 bases between the two germline ends.

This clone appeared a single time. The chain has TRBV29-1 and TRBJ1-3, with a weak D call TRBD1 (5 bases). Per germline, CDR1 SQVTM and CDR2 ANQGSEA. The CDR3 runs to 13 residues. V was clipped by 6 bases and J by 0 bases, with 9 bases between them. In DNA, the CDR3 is TGCAGCGTACAGGCTAGCTCTGGAAACACCATATATTTT. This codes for CSVQASSGNTIYF.

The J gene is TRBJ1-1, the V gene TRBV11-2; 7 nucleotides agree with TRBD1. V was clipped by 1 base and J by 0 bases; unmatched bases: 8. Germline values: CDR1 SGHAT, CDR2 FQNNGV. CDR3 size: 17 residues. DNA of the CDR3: TGTGCCAGCAGCTTAGTGGGACAGTCAACGTTGAACACTGAAGCTTTCTTT. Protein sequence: CASSLVGQSTLNTEAFF. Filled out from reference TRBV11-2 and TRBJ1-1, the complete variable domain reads EAGVAQSPRYKIIEKRQSVAFWCNPISGHATLYWYQQILGQGPKLLIQFQNNGVVDDSQLPKDRFSAERLKGVDSTLKIQPAKLEDSAVYLCASSLVGQSTLNTEAFFGQGTRLTVV.

CDR3 sequence reads: CASSLFSKHSTNEKLFF. CDR3 nucleotides: TGTGCCAGCAGCTTGTTTTCCAAACATTCAACTAATGAAAAACTGTTTTTT. The chain joins TRBV5-4 to TRBJ1-4, with D unresolved. Germline-derived CDR1 and CDR2 are SGHNT and YYREEE (reference sequence). The germline V and J ends were trimmed by 1 base and 0 bases, with 13 bases remaining between them. The CDR3 runs to 17 residues.

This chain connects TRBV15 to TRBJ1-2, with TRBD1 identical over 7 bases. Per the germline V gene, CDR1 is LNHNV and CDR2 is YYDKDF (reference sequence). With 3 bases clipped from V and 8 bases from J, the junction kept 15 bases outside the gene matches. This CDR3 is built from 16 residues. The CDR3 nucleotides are TGTGCCACCAGCAGGGGACGTGAGGGGGCGCGAAAGGGCTACACCTTC. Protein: CATSRGREGARKGYTF.

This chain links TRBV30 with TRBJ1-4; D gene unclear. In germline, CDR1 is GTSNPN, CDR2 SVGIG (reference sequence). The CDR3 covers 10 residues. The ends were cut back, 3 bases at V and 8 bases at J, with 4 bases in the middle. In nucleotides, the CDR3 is TGTGCCTGGAGGGAGGAAAAACTGTTTTTT. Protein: CAWREEKLFF.

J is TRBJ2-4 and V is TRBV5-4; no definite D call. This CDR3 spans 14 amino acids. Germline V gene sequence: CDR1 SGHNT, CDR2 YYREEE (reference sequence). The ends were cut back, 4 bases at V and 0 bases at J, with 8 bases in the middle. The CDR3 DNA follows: TGTGCCAGCAGCCCTGACTTAGCCAAAAACATTCAGTACTTC. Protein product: CASSPDLAKNIQYF.

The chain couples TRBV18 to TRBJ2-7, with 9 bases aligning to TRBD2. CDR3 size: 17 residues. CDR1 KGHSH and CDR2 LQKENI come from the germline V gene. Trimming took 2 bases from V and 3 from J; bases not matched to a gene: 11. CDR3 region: CASSPVAGATSNYEQYF. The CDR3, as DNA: TGTGCCAGCTCACCAGTAGCGGGAGCGACTTCGAACTACGAGCAGTACTTC.

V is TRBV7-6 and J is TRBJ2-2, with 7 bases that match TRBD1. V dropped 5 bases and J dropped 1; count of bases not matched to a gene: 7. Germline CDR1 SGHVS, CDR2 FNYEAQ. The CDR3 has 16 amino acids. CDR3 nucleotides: TGTGCCAGCAGCCACCCGGGACAGCTGAACACCGGGGAGCTGTTTTTT. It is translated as CASSHPGQLNTGELFF.

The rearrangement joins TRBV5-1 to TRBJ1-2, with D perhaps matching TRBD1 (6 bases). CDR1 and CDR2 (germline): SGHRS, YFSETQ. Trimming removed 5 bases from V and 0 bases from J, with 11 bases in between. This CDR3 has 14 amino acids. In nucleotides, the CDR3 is TGCGCCAGCAGACGGGACACGGCTAACTATGGCTACACCTTC. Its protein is CASRRDTANYGYTF.

The CDR3 DNA reads TGTGCCAGCAGCCCCTGGGACAGAAGCACAGATACGCAGTATTTT. Translating it yields CASSPWDRSTDTQYF. The rearrangement links TRBV5-6 to TRBJ2-3; TRBD1 matches at 7 bases. Germline CDR1 is SGHDT and CDR2 is YYEEEE. The CDR3 runs 15 residues. V shed 4 bases and J 0 bases; nucleotides not matched to a gene: 5.

The CDR3 region has the DNA TGTGCCAGCCGAGGGGGAAATCAGCCCCAGCATTTT. Its protein is CASRGGNQPQHF. The genes are TRBV27 and TRBJ1-5; TRBD1 might be the D (6 bases). Germline CDR1 MNHEY, CDR2 SMNVEV (reference sequence). Trimming cost V 8 bases and J 4 bases, with 9 bases left between them. The CDR3 consists of 12 residues.